The clone carrying this T cell receptor beta chain turned up a few times. Its antigen is undetermined. This entry belongs to a study of regulatory T cells in long-lasting Graves disease. Study-wide context: Disease was considered persistent Graves' disease after over 5 years of antithyroid drugs (with positive TSH receptor antibodies). General observations from the study: Small sample size may have lowered accuracy. Repertoires from persistent disease leaned toward TRBV28, TRBJ1-2 and TRBJ2-5.

Through Arm-PCR of CDR3 regions and iRepertoire HTBI primers, TCR beta libraries were built. TCRdb processed the multiplex PCR reads anew with MiXCR; each CDR3 protein has one entry. The sample holds 600,000 to 850,000 distinct CDR3 sequences, about 30% seen once. The length of the CDR3 is 15 residues. V was pared by 3 bases and J by 4 bases, with 13 bases between. CDR1 and CDR2 (germline): SNHLY, FYNNEI. Time point defined: persistent/refractory GD, antithyroid drugs over 5 years with positive TRAb. Researchers made the TCR library from RNA that was extracted from PBMCs. Patients were from an endocrinology department in Xi'an, China.

J is TRBJ1-3 and V is TRBV2; D uncertain. The source of this sequence is a female donor with Graves disease. Source: peripheral blood mononuclear cells (PBMCs), taken when the disease was refractory, from a patient treated with antithyroid drugs. CDR3 nucleotide sequence: TGTGCCAGCAGTGATTCGGGCAATTCGGGAAACACCATATATTTT. Translated: CASSDSGNSGNTIYF.